Sequencing of this TCR beta chain was carried out in a study of T-cell reconstitution after alpha-beta-depleted transplantation in children. The germline V gene has CDR1 SQVTM and CDR2 ANQGSEA. The CDR3 extends over 12 amino acids. The J segment lost 2 bases and the V segment lost 5 bases, leaving 0 bases of the junction unmatched. In this sample, this clonotype turned up many times. Preparation of the TCRbeta library involved a method that used unique molecular identifiers. Each CDR3 protein gets one entry after TCRdb re-called the PCR reads with MiXCR. The sample lists some 200,000 distinct CDR3 sequences, approximately 8.4% seen once, with 35% in the top ten.

Sequences were derived from PBMCs, mostly from graft donor cells, sampled 360 days after TCRalphabeta/CD19-depleted stem cell transplant. V gene TRBV29-1 combines with J gene TRBJ1-3; 7 nucleotides match TRBD1. This clonotype was sampled from a male patient aged 2-15 years who had a stem cell transplant for acute myeloid leukemia, so the T cells may come from the graft donor. The CDR3 DNA reads as TGCAGCGTTACAGGGGCTGGAAACACCATATATTTT. It encodes CSVTGAGNTIYF.